This TCR beta chain is from a study of read filtering for tumor transcriptome and immune sequencing (dated by TCRdb to the early 2020s). Study-wide context: The cohort was composed of some 17 male and some 13 female patients, with a mean age of approximately 72 years and an age range of roughly 45 to 90. Under revised international staging, about eight patients fell into R-ISS I, about 17 into R-ISS II and over five into R-ISS III. Whole-transcriptome libraries were prepared with the TruSeq RNA Access Library Prep Kit after DNase treatment. Per sample, about 4.05 to 10.27 million TCR-region mapped reads were obtained with IR-seq, compared with only 85 to 1273 with RNA-seq. Using the same bone marrow samples, the study compared TCR repertoires obtained by targeted immune repertoire sequencing with those obtained by bulk whole-transcriptome sequencing. A main aim was a read-filtering strategy for immune repertoire data, specifically whether clonotypes supported by a single read should be removed. Summary of the overall study and its limitations: IR-seq captured clonotypes at much higher depth and more reliably than RNA-seq, and smaller IR-seq throughput sufficed to identify most shared clonotypes. The sorted CD138-negative fraction was not purified T cells but a mixed bone marrow immune population. The correlation between IR-seq and RNA-seq shared clonotype proportions was increased by removal of single-read clonotypes. Single-read clonotypes made up 80% to 85% of clonotypes but roughly 3.2% of total reads in IR-seq, and around 73% of clonotypes and 44.6% of reads in RNA-seq.

For this clonotype: No cognate antigen has been identified for it. A single base separates this from a much larger clone, so it may be a read error.

CDR1 and CDR2, per the germline V gene (reference sequence), are MNHEY and SMNVEV. The CDR3 runs 15 amino acids, cysteine and phenylalanine included. Of all the DNA, just the CDR3 is kept, 45 bases in frame from base 1. Bone marrow was sampled from every patient at the time of active disease. Bone marrow mononuclear cells were isolated by Ficoll-Hypaque density gradient centrifugation. Myeloma plasma cells were removed and CD138-negative cells were obtained by negative selection following labeling with CD138 magnetic microbeads on a MACS separator. The purity of the isolated cells was checked by flow cytometry with CD138 antibodies on an Attune NxT. Total RNA was extracted with TRIzol reagent and quantified with a NanoDrop spectrophotometer. Paired RNA-seq and IR-seq were performed on the CD138-negative bone marrow sample of each patient. Starting from 350 to 450 ng RNA, TCR libraries were constructed with the Immunoverse kit using molecular barcoded adaptors that cover the alpha/delta and beta/gamma chains. TCR library preparation used the same RNA that went into transcriptome sequencing. Sequencing of TCR libraries was carried out on an Illumina HiSeq 4000 with 2 x 150 cycles. For the original study's pipeline: MiXCR aligned TCR reads to human V, D, J and C references and assembled the aligned reads into CDR3 clonotypes, with quality filtering and error correction included. The tcR package in R was used to analyze clonotype counts and gene usage diversity. Raw mapping reads were checked after the RNA-seq reads had been mapped by STAR aligner version 2.5.3a onto the human GRCh37 genome. To test how sequencing depth affected the clonotypes detected, IR-seq fastq files were randomly downsampled with Seqtk 1.3. TCRdb reran the public reads through fastp at Q25 and MiXCR, keeping productive beta chains. Rows merge per CDR3 protein into single entries with the most common DNA and genes. Clone size and V and J calls follow TCRdb, not the original study. This sample lists over 90,000 distinct CDR3 sequences; roughly 21% were detected once. The ten most abundant clones make up approximately 10% of the sample.

Sequenced: a population of CD138-negative cells sorted from bone marrow. The meaning of the sample's cell subset or site label: bone marrow mononuclear cells depleted of CD138+ plasma/myeloma cells by negative magnetic selection. In this chain, TRBV27 is recombined with TRBJ1-2; the D region possibly corresponds to TRBD1 (6 bases align). This TCR was sampled from a donor aged 40 or older with multiple myeloma. The DNA sequence is as follows: TGTCCCAGCAGTCCCGCTAAGTTTCAGGGGTCTGGCTACACCTTC. It translates as CPSSPAKFQGSGYTF.